These 3 T cell receptor beta chains were sequenced from one sample in a study of cytomegalovirus exposure and HLA in healthy donors. 60 Vbeta and 13 Jbeta primers were used in PCR. Measured with immunoSEQ multiplex PCR; TCRdb has only the in-frame clones, and not every one. In the table there are more than 80,000 clones, about 70% of which are singletons. Sequencing was performed on PBMCs. These receptors all come from a female donor in good health and CMV-seropositive.

This clone appeared once. This chain uses TRBV7-2 with TRBJ1-1, with 8 nucleotides matching TRBD1. V trimming: 5 bases; J trimming: 0 bases; junction bases outside the gene matches: 2. The CDR3 extends over 14 amino acids. Germline V CDR1 and CDR2: SGHTA, FQGNSA. As DNA, the CDR3 is TGTGCCAGCAGCCAGGACAGGGTGAACACTGAAGCTTTCTTT. This sequence encodes CASSQDRVNTEAFF.

The chain combines TRBV4-3 with TRBJ1-5, with 12 bases identical to TRBD1. The CDR3 extends over 19 amino acids. The V and J ends lost 4 bases and 2 bases, in that order; junction bases with no gene match: 12. Germline CDR1 reads LGHNA; CDR2 reads YSLEER. CDR3 sequence reads: CASSRGTGTGGRGNQPQHF. The CDR3 DNA sequence: TGCGCCAGCAGCCGAGGAACCGGGACAGGGGGCAGAGGCAATCAGCCCCAGCATTTT.

This clone was detected a few times. The genes are TRBV5-1 and TRBJ2-7; D not resolved. Germline CDR1 is SGHRS and CDR2 is YFSETQ. The CDR3 extends over 13 amino acids. V was clipped by 7 bases and J by 3 bases, with 14 bases between them. The CDR3 nucleotides are TGCGCCAGCCGTTCAACTCCGATCTACGAGCAGTACTTC. Its protein product is CASRSTPIYEQYF.